Following are 17 T cell receptor beta chains from one sample sequenced in a study of CD8 T cells in ankylosing spondylitis. One entry per CDR3 protein results from TCRdb running MiXCR on the 5' RACE reads. The repertoire has 250,000 to 400,000 distinct CDR3 sequences, 9.5% to 13% of them found once; the top ten carry about 10%. The source material was blood, either unsorted or a sorted T cell fraction (not recorded which). The receptor set was obtained from a female donor with ankylosing spondylitis or in good health (not recorded which).

This clonotype came up a few times. The chain recombines TRBV12-3 or TRBV12-4 with TRBJ2-1, with TRBD1 matching 7 bases. V gave up 2 bases and J gave up 12 bases; unmatched junction bases: 4. This CDR3 comprises 12 residues. DNA of the CDR3: TGTGCCAGCAGTTTACAACAGGGGTGGCAGTTCTTC. Translating it yields CASSLQQGWQFF.

This clonotype showed up many times. The V and J genes are TRBV5-1 and TRBJ2-2; D remains ambiguous. Germline loops: CDR1 SGHRS, CDR2 YFSETQ. V was pared by 7 bases and J by 3 bases, with 16 bases between. The CDR3 sequence is 15 residues long. Written as DNA, the CDR3 is TGCGCCAGCCGCCTACGGTCAGTGGACACCGGGGAGCTGTTTTTT. Protein sequence: CASRLRSVDTGELFF.

This clonotype has more than one count but fewer than ten. This chain connects TRBV20-1 to TRBJ2-7; TRBD2 aligns across 8 bases. The CDR3 covers 15 residues. V shed 8 bases, J shed 0 bases, and the junction held 12 bases outside the gene matches. In germline, CDR1 is DFQATT, CDR2 SNEGSKA (reference sequence). CDR3: CSPSRKRGHSYEQYF. The CDR3 DNA sequence: TGCAGTCCAAGCCGGAAGCGGGGGCACTCCTACGAGCAGTACTTC.

This clonotype was observed many times. The J gene is TRBJ2-5, the V gene TRBV10-3; 10 bases agree with TRBD2. Germline CDR1 ENHRY, CDR2 SYGVKD. The CDR3 is 16 amino acids. The V and J ends lost 0 bases and 7 bases, in that order; junction bases with no gene match: 8. The CDR3 sequence: CAISESMASGGMTQYF. Here the CDR3 DNA reads TGTGCCATCAGTGAGTCGATGGCTAGCGGGGGAATGACCCAGTACTTC.

The rearrangement links TRBV6-1 to TRBJ2-1; 7 nucleotides agree with TRBD2. The trim removed 1 base at V and 2 bases at J, leaving 5 bases unmatched. The CDR3 spans 16 residues. CDR1 and CDR2 from the germline V gene are MNHNS and SASEGT. The CDR3 loop reads CASSEVPGGTYNEQFF. As DNA, the CDR3 is TGTGCCAGCAGTGAAGTACCGGGAGGTACCTACAATGAGCAGTTCTTC.

This clonotype was counted ten times or more. This chain links TRBV5-1 with TRBJ2-7; D unresolved. V was trimmed by 4 bases and J by 3 bases, leaving 14 bases between them. This CDR3 is 14 amino acids long. Germline CDR1 and CDR2: SGHRS and YFSETQ. CDR3 DNA: TGCGCCAGCAGCCCTGGACCTCTCTTCTACGAGCAGTACTTC. The encoded protein is CASSPGPLFYEQYF.

This clonotype was seen many times. The V and J genes are TRBV20-1 and TRBJ1-2, with D possibly TRBD1 on 6 matching bases. Trimming cost V 0 bases and J 4 bases, with 18 bases left between them. CDR1 is DFQATT and CDR2 is SNEGSKA in the germline V gene (reference sequence). The CDR3 runs to 16 residues. CDR3 sequence (DNA): TGCAGTGCTAGAGAATTGCCCCCGACAGGAGGCTATGGCTACACCTTC. Translating gives CSARELPPTGGYGYTF.

The chain has TRBV12-3 or TRBV12-4 and TRBJ2-5; D uncertain. The CDR3 contains 15 residues. Trimming stripped 6 bases from V and 2 bases from J, with 16 bases between. The CDR3 DNA reads as TGTGCCAGCAGCCGAAGGGCCTGGGGTCAAGAGACCCAGTACTTC. It codes for CASSRRAWGQETQYF.

This clonotype was seen more than once but under ten times. This chain connects TRBV6-2 or TRBV6-3 to TRBJ2-1; D call uncertain. Germline CDR1 is MNHEY and CDR2 is SVGEGT. The CDR3 sequence is 16 residues long. V lost 2 bases to trimming and J lost 0 bases, with 11 bases between them. CDR3 in amino acids: CASSYHKAYSYNEQFF. CDR3 coding DNA: TGTGCCAGCAGTTACCACAAGGCCTACTCCTACAATGAGCAGTTCTTC.

This clonotype was observed at least ten times. The gene calls are TRBV6-2 or TRBV6-3 and TRBJ2-7; 10 bases map to TRBD2. Germline V CDR1 and CDR2: MNHEY, SVGEGT. This CDR3 has 17 residues. The V and J ends lost 2 bases and 3 bases, in that order; junction bases with no gene match: 10. The CDR3 region has the DNA TGTGCCAGCAGTTACGGGGGACTAGCGAGACCCTACTACGAGCAGTACTTC. Translated, it gives CASSYGGLARPYYEQYF.

V and J are TRBV4-3 and TRBJ2-3, with 14 bases fitting TRBD2. Germline V gene lookup returns CDR1 LGHNA and CDR2 YSLEER. The length of the CDR3 is 16 residues. The junction had 2 bases not matched to a gene; V was cut back by 3 bases and J by 3 bases. DNA for the CDR3: TGCGCCAGCAGCCAGGGACTAGCGGGAGCAACAGATACGCAGTATTTT. Its protein product is CASSQGLAGATDTQYF.

The table lists this clonotype with a few counts. CDR3 amino acids: CASSKRTSGNTGELFF. The CDR3 DNA follows: TGCGCCAGCAGCAAACGGACTAGCGGGAACACCGGGGAGCTGTTTTTT. The chain carries TRBV5-1 and TRBJ2-2, with 10 bases lining up with TRBD2. The length of the CDR3 is 16 residues. The V and J ends lost 4 bases and 1 base, in that order; junction bases with no gene match: 4. CDR1 is SGHRS and CDR2 is YFSETQ in the germline V gene. Full variable domain (missing parts from reference TRBV5-1 and TRBJ2-2): KAGVTQTPRYLIKTRGQQVTLSCSPISGHRSVSWYQQTPGQGLQFLFEYFSETQRNKGNFPGRFSGRQFSNSRSEMNVSTLELGDSALYLCASSKRTSGNTGELFFGEGSRLTVL.

This clonotype appeared many times. This chain joins TRBV20-1 and TRBJ2-1, with 11 bases matching TRBD2. There are 14 residues in the CDR3. V was clipped by 0 bases and J by 9 bases; unmatched bases: 4. Germline V gene lookup returns CDR1 DFQATT and CDR2 SNEGSKA (reference sequence). The CDR3 reads CSARERGLAGEQFF. The CDR3 coding sequence is TGCAGTGCTAGAGAACGCGGACTAGCGGGTGAGCAGTTCTTC.

This clonotype has a count of ten or more. V usage is TRBV28 and J usage is TRBJ2-3; tentative D call: TRBD2 (5 bases). V lost 6 bases to trimming and J lost 3 bases, with 16 bases between them. Germline CDR1 is MDHEN and CDR2 is SYDVKM. This CDR3 spans 15 amino acids. CDR3 DNA sequence: TGTGCCAGCAGGGGTCAGGAGGTTTGGACAGATACGCAGTATTTT. Encoded protein: CASRGQEVWTDTQYF.

The rearrangement uses TRBV18 and TRBJ2-1; no definite D call. The CDR3 contains 13 residues. Germline values: CDR1 KGHSH, CDR2 LQKENI. V shed 4 bases and J shed 10 bases, with 14 bases lying between them. Here the CDR3 reads CASSLDHLEEQFF. The DNA for the CDR3 is TGTGCCAGCTCACTGGACCACCTGGAAGAGCAGTTCTTC.

V and J are TRBV7-2 and TRBJ2-1; 12 nucleotides align to TRBD2. V gave up 10 bases and J gave up 6 bases; unmatched junction bases: 10. Germline values: CDR1 SGHTA, CDR2 FQGNSA. This CDR3 comprises 15 residues. This CDR3 is CANTFWTSGTNEQFF. The CDR3 coding sequence is TGTGCCAACACCTTTTGGACTAGCGGGACCAATGAGCAGTTCTTC.

This clonotype was recorded at least ten times. One end of the junction varies from germline; a read error may be responsible. The rearrangement joins TRBV3-1 to TRBJ1-2; 7 positions match TRBD1. Per the germline V gene, CDR1 is LGHDT and CDR2 is YNNKEL (reference sequence). CDR3 length: 10 residues. The chain's CDR3 is CASSRDRIFF. The CDR3 DNA reads as TGTGCCAGCAGTCGGGACAGAATCTTCTTC.